This TCR beta chain was recorded in a study of Graves' ophthalmopathy and Graves' hyperthyroidism. Other autoimmune diseases, uncontrolled infections, pregnancy or lactation ruled patients out of participation. The CDR3 is 13 amino acids. V was clipped by 10 bases and J by 8 bases; unmatched bases: 13. Looked up from germline, CDR1 is ENHRY and CDR2 is SYGVKD. Scientists amplified the TCR beta CDR3 regions from RNA transcripts. RT-PCR was first run with HTBI primers, then multiplex PCR in a second round. TCRdb re-derived calls from the multiplex PCR reads in MiXCR, one entry per CDR3 protein. The top ten clones hold 11% of a sample with some 1.1 million distinct CDR3 sequences, 35% to 40% of them seen once.

The receptor was isolated from an adult man with Graves' hyperthyroidism. The chain links TRBV10-3 to TRBJ1-2, with 7 positions matching TRBD1. Sequenced sample: peripheral blood or thyroid tissue (not recorded which). The CDR3 nucleotides are TGTGCCAGCAGACCCCAGGGGGGTCGAGGCTACACCTTC. Translation gives CASRPQGGRGYTF.